The next 14 T cell receptor beta chains were all read from a single sample in a study of cytomegalovirus exposure and HLA in healthy donors. The data were produced by immunoSEQ multiplex PCR, yet TCRdb's version contains in-frame clones alone and is incomplete. The sample lists about 120,000 clones, about 83% occurring once. Sequencing used PBMCs. The source of these receptors is a woman aged 30 to 39 in good health and CMV-seronegative.

V usage is TRBV30 and J usage is TRBJ1-2; D possibly corresponds to TRBD1 (5 bases). Germline V gives CDR1 GTSNPN, CDR2 SVGIG (reference sequence). V shed 0 bases and J shed 4 bases, with 12 bases lying between them. The CDR3 runs to 14 residues. CDR3 loop: CAWSVQAGRYGYTF. For the CDR3, the DNA is TGTGCCTGGAGTGTACAGGCGGGGCGCTATGGCTACACCTTC.

The count of this clone is one. The rearrangement links TRBV6-5 to TRBJ2-5; 10 bases are shared with TRBD2. J was trimmed by 1 base and V by 5 bases; bases with no gene match: 4. This CDR3 is 15 amino acids long. The germline gives CDR1 MNHEY, CDR2 SVGAGI. The CDR3 region is CASSPGLATQETQYF. The DNA of the CDR3 is TGTGCCAGCAGTCCGGGACTAGCGACCCAAGAGACCCAGTACTTC.

The J gene is TRBJ2-7, the V gene TRBV5-6, with TRBD2 matching 9 bases. The CDR3 covers 14 residues. Germline assignment: CDR1 SGHDT and CDR2 YYEEEE. V was clipped by 4 bases and J by 6 bases; unmatched bases: 8. DNA of the CDR3: TGTGCCAGCAGCGTCTCGGGACTAGCTGCCGAGCAGTACTTC. It specifies CASSVSGLAAEQYF.

DNA of the CDR3: TGTGCCAGCATCCGGGACTTTAACACCGGGGAGCTGTTTTTT. Its translation: CASIRDFNTGELFF. The chain recombines TRBV7-2 with TRBJ2-2; tentatively, D is TRBD2 (6 bases). CDR1 is SGHTA, CDR2 FQGNSA, per germline. The V and J ends lost 7 bases and 2 bases respectively, with 11 bases between them. CDR3 length: 14 residues.

This clone showed up just a few times. This chain connects TRBV7-9 to TRBJ2-7; 11 bases match TRBD1. V shed 5 bases and J 3 bases; nucleotides not matched to a gene: 3. There are 14 residues in the CDR3. CDR1 is SEHNR and CDR2 is FQNEAQ in the germline V gene (reference sequence). The CDR3 region has the DNA TGTGCCAGCAGCGGGACAGGGGGAAACTACGAGCAGTACTTC. Its protein product is CASSGTGGNYEQYF.

The chain recombines TRBV7-2 with TRBJ1-2, with a weak D call TRBD1 (6 bases). CDR1 and CDR2 from the germline V gene are SGHTA and FQGNSA. The CDR3 is 14 residues long. V was clipped by 5 bases and J by 7 bases, with 17 bases between them. The CDR3 DNA is TGTGCCAGCAGCCCAAACCTTGGACAGTTTGGCTACACCTTC. This encodes CASSPNLGQFGYTF.

This clone turned up a few times. The genes are TRBV2 and TRBJ1-5; 8 positions match TRBD1. Germline CDR1 and CDR2: SNHLY and FYNNEI. CDR3 length: 11 residues. The ends lost 5 bases at V and 11 bases at J; junction bases unmatched: 2. CDR3 protein: CASSLTGAQHF. The CDR3 DNA reads TGTGCCAGCAGTTTGACAGGGGCCCAGCATTTT.

CDR3 DNA: TGTGCCAGCAGTTTTGGACCAGTCAGGGGCACAGATACGCAGTATTTT. Encoded protein: CASSFGPVRGTDTQYF. This chain connects TRBV27 to TRBJ2-3; D might be TRBD1 (5 bases). The germline gives CDR1 MNHEY, CDR2 SMNVEV (reference sequence). V lost 3 bases, J lost 1 base, and 14 bases lay in between. The CDR3 totals 16 residues.

This clone is a singleton in its sample. J is TRBJ1-4 and V is TRBV27, with TRBD1 matching over 7 bases. CDR1 is MNHEY, CDR2 SMNVEV, per germline (reference sequence). J gave up 0 bases and V 6 bases, and 1 base lay outside the gene matches. This CDR3 region has 14 residues. CDR3 coding DNA: TGTGCCAGCAGGGGACAGTCAACTAATGAAAAACTGTTTTTT. Protein: CASRGQSTNEKLFF.

J is TRBJ2-7 and V is TRBV13, with D possibly matching TRBD1 (6 bases). This CDR3 region has 13 residues. Trimming left V 5 bases short and J 1 base short, with 9 bases between. CDR1 PRHDT and CDR2 FYEKMQ come from the germline V gene (reference sequence). As DNA, the CDR3 is TGTGCCAGCAGCGGAGACAGGTCCTACGAGCAGTACTTC. It translates to CASSGDRSYEQYF.

The V and J genes are TRBV20-1 and TRBJ1-2; perhaps TRBD1 as D (6 bases). In germline, CDR1 is DFQATT, CDR2 SNEGSKA (reference sequence). There are 11 residues in the CDR3. The V gene lost 6 bases and the J gene lost 8 bases, with 13 bases spanning the gap. CDR3 protein: CSAAGAKGYTF. The CDR3 DNA follows: TGCAGTGCCGCAGGGGCGAAGGGCTACACCTTC.

The rearrangement links TRBV10-2 to TRBJ2-5; 7 bases are a match to TRBD2. Germline CDR1 reads WSHSY; CDR2 reads SAAADI. The junction had 8 bases not matched to a gene; V was cut back by 3 bases and J by 4 bases. The CDR3 contains 15 residues. The DNA for the CDR3 is TGCGCCAGCAGTGAACCCGGACTAGAGGGAGAGACCCAGTACTTC. Its protein is CASSEPGLEGETQYF.

The genes are TRBV5-6 and TRBJ2-1; D is possibly TRBD2 (6 bases). The CDR3 runs to 16 residues. Germline V lookup: CDR1 SGHDT, CDR2 YYEEEE. Trimming took 2 bases from V and 6 from J, leaving 18 bases between them. The CDR3 here is CASSFRGVGGPNEQFF. CDR3 coding DNA: TGTGCCAGCAGCTTTCGTGGGGTGGGAGGACCCAATGAGCAGTTCTTC.

The V and J genes are TRBV6-1 and TRBJ2-7, with 7 nucleotides matching TRBD1. After removal of 2 bases from V and 3 bases from J, the junction contained 4 bases not matched to a gene. The CDR3 has 14 residues. Germline V gene lookup returns CDR1 MNHNS and CDR2 SASEGT. CDR3 sequence reads: CASSEWGQYYEQYF. The DNA of the CDR3 is TGTGCCAGCAGTGAATGGGGACAGTACTACGAGCAGTACTTC.